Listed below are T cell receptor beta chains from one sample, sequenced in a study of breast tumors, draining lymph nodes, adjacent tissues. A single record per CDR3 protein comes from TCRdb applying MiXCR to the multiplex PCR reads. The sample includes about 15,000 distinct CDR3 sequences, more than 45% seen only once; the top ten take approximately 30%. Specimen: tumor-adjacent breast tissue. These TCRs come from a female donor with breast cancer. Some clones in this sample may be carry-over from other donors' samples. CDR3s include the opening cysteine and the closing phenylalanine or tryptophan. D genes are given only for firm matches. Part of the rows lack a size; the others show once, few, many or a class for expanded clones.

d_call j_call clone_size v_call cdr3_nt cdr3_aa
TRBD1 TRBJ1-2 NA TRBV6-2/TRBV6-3 TGTGCCAGCAGAAGACCGGGACAGGGCTACTATGGCTACACCTTC CASRRPGQGYYGYTF
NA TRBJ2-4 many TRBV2 TGTGCCAGCAGTGAACGTCTTGGGGGTAGAGACATTCAGTACTTC CASSERLGGRDIQYF
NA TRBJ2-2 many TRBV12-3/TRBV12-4 TGTGCCAGCAGTTTTGCTCCAGGGGGGGGGCCCGGGGAGCTGTTTTTT CASSFAPGGGPGELFF
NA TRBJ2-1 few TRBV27 TGTGCCAGGCCTACCTGGGGGCAGTTCTTC CARPTWGQFF
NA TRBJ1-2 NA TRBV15 TGTGCCACCAGCAGAGAAATCCTACAGGTGCTGGGGGTATGCTATGGCTACACCTTC CATSREILQVLGVCYGYTF
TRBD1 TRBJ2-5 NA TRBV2 TGTGCCAGCACCAGGGACAGAGAAGAGACCCAGTACTTC CASTRDREETQYF
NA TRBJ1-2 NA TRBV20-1 TGCAGTGCTAGTGCCCTGGGGGGCGGGGGCTACACCTTC CSASALGGGGYTF
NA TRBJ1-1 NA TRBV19 TGTGCCAGTAAGCGGATGAACACTGAAACTTTCTTT CASKRMNTETFF
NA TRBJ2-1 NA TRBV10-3 TGTGCCATCAGTGAGGGAGGGCCGGGGAATGAGCAGTTCTTC CAISEGGPGNEQFF
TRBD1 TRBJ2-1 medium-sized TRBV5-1 TGCGCCAGCAGCCTTGACAGGGTTGAGCAGTTCTTC CASSLDRVEQFF
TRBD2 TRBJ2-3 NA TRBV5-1 TGCGCCAGCAGCTTGGAGGGGACTAGCGGGACAGATACGCAGTATTTT CASSLEGTSGTDTQYF
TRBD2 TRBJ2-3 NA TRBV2 TGTGCCAGCAAGCCGACTAGCGGTTACACAGATACGCAGTATTTT CASKPTSGYTDTQYF
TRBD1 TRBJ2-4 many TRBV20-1 TGCAGTGCTCCTCAAGCAGGGGGCGTACGTGGAGCCAAAAACATTCAGTACTTC CSAPQAGGVRGAKNIQYF
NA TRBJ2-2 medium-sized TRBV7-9 TGTGCCAGCAGCTTTGGGGGCGCCGGGGAGCTGTTTTTT CASSFGGAGELFF
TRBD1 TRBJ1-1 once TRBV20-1 TGCAGTGCTAGACCAGGGGGAAACTCTGAAGCTTTCTTT CSARPGGNSEAFF
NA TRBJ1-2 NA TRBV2 TGTGCCAGCAGTGGGGACAACTATGGCTACACCTTC CASSGDNYGYTF
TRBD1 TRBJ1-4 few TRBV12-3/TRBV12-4 TGTGCCAGCACCCTGGACAGGGTTAATGAAAAACTGTTTTTT CASTLDRVNEKLFF
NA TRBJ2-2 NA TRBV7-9 TGTGCCAGCAACATGGCGGGGGCGGACACCGGGGAGCTGTTTTTT CASNMAGADTGELFF
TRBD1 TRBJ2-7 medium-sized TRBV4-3 TGCGCCAGCAGCCGAGCGACAGGGCGGTATGAGCAGTACTTC CASSRATGRYEQYF
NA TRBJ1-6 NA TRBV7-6 TGTGCCAGCAGCTTAAGAGATAATTCACCCCTCCACTTT CASSLRDNSPLHF
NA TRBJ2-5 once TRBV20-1 TGCAGAGGACAGGGAGGGGAGACCCAGTACTTC CRGQGGETQYF
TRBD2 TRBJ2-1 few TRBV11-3 TGTGCCAGCAGCGGAGAGGGACTAGCGGGAGTTGAGCAGTTCTTC CASSGEGLAGVEQFF
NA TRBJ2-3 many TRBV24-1 TGTGCCACCAGTGATACCTCCGCAGGGAGCACAGATACGCAGTATTTT CATSDTSAGSTDTQYF
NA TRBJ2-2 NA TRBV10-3 TGTGCCATCAGTGAGTCCGGGGGTTCACACACCGGGGAGCTGTCTTTT CAISESGGSHTGELSF
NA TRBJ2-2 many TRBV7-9 TGTGCCAGCAGCATGGCGGGGGCGAACACCGGGGAGCCGTTTTTT CASSMAGANTGEPFF
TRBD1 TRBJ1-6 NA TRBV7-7 TGTGCTAGCAGCTTAGGAGGACAGGGGTATAATTCACCCCTCCACTTT CASSLGGQGYNSPLHF
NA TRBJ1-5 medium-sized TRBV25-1 TGTGCCAGCAGTGAAGCAGGGGCAAATCAGCCCCAGCATTTT CASSEAGANQPQHF
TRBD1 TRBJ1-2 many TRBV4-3 TGCGCCAGCAGCCAAGGTCGCAGGGGGGACTATGGCTACACCTTC CASSQGRRGDYGYTF
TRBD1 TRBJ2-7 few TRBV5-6 TGTGCCAGCAGCTACGGACAGGCACCCTACGAGCAGTACTTC CASSYGQAPYEQYF
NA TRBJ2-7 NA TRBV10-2 TGCGCCAGCAGTGATCCAGGGTCCTACGAGCAGTACTTC CASSDPGSYEQYF
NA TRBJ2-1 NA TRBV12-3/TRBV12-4 TGTGCCAGCGGTGGCAACAAGGAGCAGTTCTTC CASGGNKEQFF
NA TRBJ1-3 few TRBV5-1 TGCGCCAGCAGCCCCGACGATGGAAACACCATATATTTT CASSPDDGNTIYF
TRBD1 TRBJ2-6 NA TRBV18 TGTGCCAGCTCAAAGGGACAGAGAGACTCTGGGGCCAACGTCCTGACTTTC CASSKGQRDSGANVLTF
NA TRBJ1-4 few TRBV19 TGTGCCAGTAGTTCTGGACCCTACAAATTCGAGGGTACTAATGAAAAACTGTTTTTT CASSSGPYKFEGTNEKLFF
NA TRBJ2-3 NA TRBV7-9 TGTGCCAGCAGCTTAGGCGGGGCCAGCACAGATACGCAGTATTTT CASSLGGASTDTQYF
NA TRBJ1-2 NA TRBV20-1 TGCAGTGCTAGCCCCGGGGGGGGAAGGGAGGACTTC CSASPGGGREDF
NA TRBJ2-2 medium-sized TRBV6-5 TGTGCCAGCAGTTACTCGGGGGGCGCGGCAAACACCGGGGAGCTGTTTTTT CASSYSGGAANTGELFF
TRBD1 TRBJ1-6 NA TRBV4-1 TGCGCCAGCAGCCAAAGGGAGGTGGACAGGGGTTCACCCCTCCACTTT CASSQREVDRGSPLHF
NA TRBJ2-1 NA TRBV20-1 TGCAGTGCTAGCGGGGGTAGAGGGACAGATACGCAGTTCTTC CSASGGRGTDTQFF
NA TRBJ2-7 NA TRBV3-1 TGCGCCAGCAGCCTTGGACAGTGGTACGAGCAGTACTTC CASSLGQWYEQYF
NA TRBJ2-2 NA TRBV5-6 TGTGCCAGCAGCTTGCGTACGGGGACCGGGGGGCTGTTTTTT CASSLRTGTGGLFF
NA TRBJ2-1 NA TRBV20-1 TGCAGTGCTAGAGATCACAGGGCATACAATGAGCAGTTCTTC CSARDHRAYNEQFF
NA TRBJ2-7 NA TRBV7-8 TGTGCCAGCAGCTTGACCTACGAGCAGTACTTC CASSLTYEQYF
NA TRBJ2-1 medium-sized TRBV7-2 TGTGCCAGCAGCTTGGGAACCTACAATGAGCAGTTCTTC CASSLGTYNEQFF
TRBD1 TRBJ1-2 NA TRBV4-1 TGCGCCAGCAGCCAAGATCCAGGGGGCCACTATGGCTACACCTTC CASSQDPGGHYGYTF
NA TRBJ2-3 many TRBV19 TGTGCCAGTAGCCCCTTTGGCAGGGGTTTGGATACGCAGTATTTT CASSPFGRGLDTQYF
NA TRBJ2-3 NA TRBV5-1 TGCGCCAGCAGCTCGTCGGCAGTAACAGATACGCAGTATTTT CASSSSAVTDTQYF
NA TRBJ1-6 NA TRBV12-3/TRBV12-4 TGTGCCAGCAGTTCCCAGGGTTGGTCACCCCTCCACTTT CASSSQGWSPLHF
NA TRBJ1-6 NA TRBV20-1 TGCAGTGCTGGGGAGGGGGATTATAATTCACCCCTCCACTTT CSAGEGDYNSPLHF
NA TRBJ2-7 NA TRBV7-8 TGTGCCAGCAGCTTAGTGGCGCAGAGCTCCTACGAGCAGCACTTC CASSLVAQSSYEQHF
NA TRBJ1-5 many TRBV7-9 TGTGCCAGCAGCTTATGGTCCCCATTGGATTACAATCAGCCCCAGCATTTT CASSLWSPLDYNQPQHF
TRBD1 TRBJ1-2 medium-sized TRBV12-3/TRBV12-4 TGTGCCAGCAGCGGTAGGACAGGGGGGACCTTC CASSGRTGGTF
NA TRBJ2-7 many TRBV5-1 TGCGCCAGCAGCGCCGGAGTAGGCAGTTCCTACGAGCAGTACTTC CASSAGVGSSYEQYF
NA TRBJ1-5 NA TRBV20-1 TGCAGTGCTAGACAGGGGAGCAATCAGCCCCAGCATTTT CSARQGSNQPQHF
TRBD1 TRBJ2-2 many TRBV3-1 TGTGCCAGCAGCCAGGTCACAGGGGGTAGTACCGGGGAGCTGTTTTTT CASSQVTGGSTGELFF
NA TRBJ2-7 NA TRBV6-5 TGCGCCAGCAGTTCCAACTACGAGCAGTACTTC CASSSNYEQYF
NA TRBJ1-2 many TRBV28 TGTGCCAGCAGTTTACCTAACTATGGCTACACCTTC CASSLPNYGYTF
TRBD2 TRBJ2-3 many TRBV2 TGTGCCAGCAGTAGACTAGCGTCTAGCACAGATACGCAGTATTTT CASSRLASSTDTQYF
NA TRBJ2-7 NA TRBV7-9 NA CASSLGANQPQHFGGRGGEQYF